These T cell receptor beta chains were read from a single sample in a study of cytomegalovirus exposure and HLA in healthy donors. Some clones are missing from TCRdb's copy, which holds only in-frame ones; the method was immunoSEQ multiplex PCR. Its listing shows about 160,000 clones. The material sequenced was PBMCs. Every receptor here comes from a woman aged 55-69 years in good health and CMV-seronegative. Each CDR3 is given with its conserved first and last residue. The order of the fields is V gene, J gene, D gene, CDR3 DNA, CDR3 protein. A D gene is named only where the DNA matches it firmly.

v_call: TRBV5-1; j_call: TRBJ2-7; d_call: -; cdr3_nt: TGCGCCAGCAGCTCAACACAGGGCCTCACCTACGAGCAGTACTTC; cdr3_aa: CASSSTQGLTYEQYF
v_call: TRBV10-1; j_call: TRBJ1-1; d_call: TRBD1; cdr3_nt: TGCGCCAGCAGTGAGGCCGGGACAGGGATTACTGAAGCTTTCTTT; cdr3_aa: CASSEAGTGITEAFF
v_call: TRBV7-3; j_call: TRBJ1-5; d_call: -; cdr3_nt: TGTGCCAGCAGCCAAACAGTGAATCAGCCCCAGCATTTT; cdr3_aa: CASSQTVNQPQHF
v_call: TRBV4-1; j_call: TRBJ1-6; d_call: TRBD1; cdr3_nt: TGCGCCAGCAGAACCAAGGATACGACAGGGGGAAATTCACCCCTCCACTTT; cdr3_aa: CASRTKDTTGGNSPLHF
v_call: TRBV6-5; j_call: TRBJ2-3; d_call: -; cdr3_nt: TGTGCCAGCTCTGAGGGTGCGGATACGCAGTATTTT; cdr3_aa: CASSEGADTQYF
v_call: TRBV4-2; j_call: TRBJ2-4; d_call: -; cdr3_nt: TGTGCCAGCAGCCAAGACGGCCCCCCTACCGGGAACATTCAGTACTTC; cdr3_aa: CASSQDGPPTGNIQYF
v_call: TRBV11-1; j_call: TRBJ2-1; d_call: -; cdr3_nt: TGTGCCAGCAGCTTAGCGGTAACTACCTCATCCTACAATGAGCAGTTCTTC; cdr3_aa: CASSLAVTTSSYNEQFF
v_call: TRBV5-1; j_call: TRBJ1-2; d_call: TRBD1; cdr3_nt: TGCGCCAGCAGCTCCACCGGGACAGCAACTTCTAACGTGGATGGCTACACCTTC; cdr3_aa: CASSSTGTATSNVDGYTF
v_call: TRBV9; j_call: TRBJ1-2; d_call: TRBD1; cdr3_nt: TGTGCCAGCAGCGATGGGGACAGGTGGGGGGGAAACTATGGCTACACCTTC; cdr3_aa: CASSDGDRWGGNYGYTF
v_call: TRBV5-1; j_call: TRBJ2-3; d_call: -; cdr3_nt: TGCGCCAGCAGCTTGGAACAGTTCACAGATACGCAGTATTTT; cdr3_aa: CASSLEQFTDTQYF
v_call: TRBV2; j_call: TRBJ1-1; d_call: -; cdr3_nt: TGTGCCAGCAGTGAGGGCAGGGGTGTGTACACTGAAGCTTTCTTT; cdr3_aa: CASSEGRGVYTEAFF
v_call: TRBV7-2; j_call: TRBJ1-1; d_call: -; cdr3_nt: TGTGCCAGCAGGTTCGGCACAGGGACTGAAGCTTTCTTT; cdr3_aa: CASRFGTGTEAFF
v_call: TRBV7-6; j_call: TRBJ2-7; d_call: TRBD1; cdr3_nt: TGTGCCAGCAGCATGACCGGGACAGGGCCGAGTGAGCAGTACTTC; cdr3_aa: CASSMTGTGPSEQYF
v_call: TRBV27; j_call: TRBJ1-2; d_call: TRBD1; cdr3_nt: TGTGCCAGCAGTCTTACAGGGGGAGGTAACTATGGCTACACCTTC; cdr3_aa: CASSLTGGGNYGYTF
v_call: TRBV29-1; j_call: TRBJ2-1; d_call: TRBD2; cdr3_nt: TGCAGCGTTGAACGGACCGGGACTAGCGGCCGATACAATGAGCAGTTCTTC; cdr3_aa: CSVERTGTSGRYNEQFF
v_call: TRBV6-4; j_call: TRBJ2-1; d_call: TRBD2; cdr3_nt: TGTGCCAGCAGTGACTATGGGACTAGCTCGTATGAGCAGTTCTTC; cdr3_aa: CASSDYGTSSYEQFF
v_call: TRBV7-9; j_call: TRBJ2-7; d_call: TRBD1; cdr3_nt: TGTGCCAGCAGCCCCCGACAGGGGGCCTACGAGCAGTACTTC; cdr3_aa: CASSPRQGAYEQYF
v_call: TRBV19; j_call: TRBJ1-5; d_call: -; cdr3_nt: TGTGCCAGTAGTGGCGGGGCGGGGCAGAATCAGCCCCAGCATTTT; cdr3_aa: CASSGGAGQNQPQHF
v_call: TRBV7-2; j_call: TRBJ2-7; d_call: TRBD1; cdr3_nt: TGTGCCAGCAGCTTAGCGACAGGGCCGACATACGAGCAGTACTTC; cdr3_aa: CASSLATGPTYEQYF
v_call: TRBV11-2; j_call: TRBJ2-1; d_call: TRBD1; cdr3_nt: TGTGCCAGCAGCTTTATTTCCTCTGGACAGGGAAAGTACAATGAGCAGTTCTTC; cdr3_aa: CASSFISSGQGKYNEQFF
v_call: TRBV19; j_call: TRBJ1-5; d_call: TRBD1; cdr3_nt: TGTGCCAGTAGTATAGGGGACAGGGGGACTCAGCCCCAGCATTTT; cdr3_aa: CASSIGDRGTQPQHF
v_call: TRBV4-3; j_call: TRBJ2-3; d_call: TRBD2; cdr3_nt: TGCGCCAGCAGCCAGTGGGAGGGTAGCACAGATACGCAGTATTTT; cdr3_aa: CASSQWEGSTDTQYF
v_call: TRBV7-3; j_call: TRBJ2-5; d_call: -; cdr3_nt: TGTGCCAGCAGCTCGACAGTTCAAGAGACCCAGTACTTC; cdr3_aa: CASSSTVQETQYF
v_call: TRBV7-2; j_call: TRBJ1-1; d_call: -; cdr3_nt: TGTGCCAGCAGCTTAGGGACAGAGGTGAGGGGCACTGAAGCTTTCTTT; cdr3_aa: CASSLGTEVRGTEAFF
v_call: TRBV2; j_call: TRBJ1-2; d_call: -; cdr3_nt: TGTGCCAGCAGTGACGGTTACTATGGCTACACCTTC; cdr3_aa: CASSDGYYGYTF
v_call: TRBV18; j_call: TRBJ1-1; d_call: TRBD1; cdr3_nt: TGTGCCAGCTCACCGGGGACAGGGCATACTGAAGCTTTCTTT; cdr3_aa: CASSPGTGHTEAFF
v_call: TRBV6-1; j_call: TRBJ2-7; d_call: TRBD2; cdr3_nt: TGTGCCAGCAGAGTAGCGGGAGGTCTGCCCGAGCAGTACTTC; cdr3_aa: CASRVAGGLPEQYF
v_call: TRBV18; j_call: TRBJ1-4; d_call: -; cdr3_nt: TGTGCCAGCTCACCTGTACAGCCGAATGAAAAACTGTTTTTT; cdr3_aa: CASSPVQPNEKLFF
v_call: TRBV5-6; j_call: TRBJ1-1; d_call: -; cdr3_nt: TGTGCCAGCAGCTTGGGGGGGCCCGAAGCTTTCTTT; cdr3_aa: CASSLGGPEAFF
v_call: TRBV12-5; j_call: TRBJ1-6; d_call: TRBD1; cdr3_nt: TGTGCCCAGGGGGGACGACTCTATAATTCACCCCTCCACTTT; cdr3_aa: CAQGGRLYNSPLHF
v_call: TRBV5-1; j_call: TRBJ2-7; d_call: -; cdr3_nt: TGCGCCAGCAGCTTGGAACCTCGGACAGTGCCCTCCTACGAGCAGTACTTC; cdr3_aa: CASSLEPRTVPSYEQYF
v_call: TRBV7-9; j_call: TRBJ1-1; d_call: -; cdr3_nt: TGTGCCAGCAGCTTTACAGCGAACACTGAAGCTTTCTTT; cdr3_aa: CASSFTANTEAFF
v_call: TRBV5-4; j_call: TRBJ2-5; d_call: TRBD1; cdr3_nt: TGTGCCAGCACCCGTGGGGGACAGGGCTTAGAGACCCAGTACTTC; cdr3_aa: CASTRGGQGLETQYF
v_call: TRBV7-3; j_call: TRBJ1-1; d_call: -; cdr3_nt: TGTGCCAGCAGCTTAAGCGGGAACACTGAAGCTTTCTTT; cdr3_aa: CASSLSGNTEAFF
v_call: TRBV10-1; j_call: TRBJ1-1; d_call: -; cdr3_nt: TGCGCCAGCAGTGAGCCAGACACTGAAGCTTTCTTT; cdr3_aa: CASSEPDTEAFF
v_call: TRBV9; j_call: TRBJ2-1; d_call: TRBD2; cdr3_nt: TGTGCCAGCAGCGTAGCTGGGCGGGGGGACTCCTACAATGAGCAGTTCTTC; cdr3_aa: CASSVAGRGDSYNEQFF
v_call: TRBV7-8; j_call: TRBJ2-7; d_call: TRBD1; cdr3_nt: TGTGCCAGCAGCCTAGAAGGGACAGGGCTCTACGAGCAGTACTTC; cdr3_aa: CASSLEGTGLYEQYF
v_call: TRBV27; j_call: TRBJ1-1; d_call: -; cdr3_nt: TGTGCCAGCAGTTTATCAGGGGCCCGGGTCACTGAAGCTTTCTTT; cdr3_aa: CASSLSGARVTEAFF
v_call: TRBV7-9; j_call: TRBJ1-2; d_call: TRBD1; cdr3_nt: TGTGCCAGCAGCTTAAACGGACAGGATGGCTACACCTTC; cdr3_aa: CASSLNGQDGYTF
v_call: TRBV7-8; j_call: TRBJ1-5; d_call: TRBD1; cdr3_nt: TGTGCCAGCAGCCCCGGGACAGGGTGGGATCAGCCCCAGCATTTT; cdr3_aa: CASSPGTGWDQPQHF
v_call: TRBV25-1; j_call: TRBJ2-5; d_call: -; cdr3_nt: TGTGCCAGCAGTGAGCAGGTAGCGCAAGAGACCCAGTACTTC; cdr3_aa: CASSEQVAQETQYF
v_call: TRBV5-6; j_call: TRBJ2-7; d_call: TRBD1; cdr3_nt: TGTGCCAGCAGCTTGGGCAGTAGGGGGCTTGAGCAGTACTTC; cdr3_aa: CASSLGSRGLEQYF